These T cell receptor beta chains were read from a single sample in a study of blood T cells in healthy people across ages. TCRdb itself ran the 5' RACE reads through MiXCR, one entry per CDR3 protein. The repertoire has 1.6 million or so distinct CDR3 sequences, roughly 32% of them found once; the top ten carry roughly 10%. Specimen: blood. The receptors were gathered from a woman aged 25-40 years in good health. The CDR3 runs from the conserved cysteine through the conserved F or W. The order of the fields is D gene, J gene, V gene, clone size, CDR3 protein, CDR3 DNA. A D gene is named only where the DNA matches it firmly. Part of the rows lack a size; the others show once, few, many or a class for expanded clones.

>NA|TRBJ1-2|TRBV2|NA
CASSLIRSRDPQSNYGYTF
TGTGCCAGCAGTTTGATTCGGAGCAGGGACCCCCAATCTAACTATGGCTACACCTTC
>TRBD1|TRBJ2-5|TRBV6-2/TRBV6-3|few
CASESGTEETQYF
TGTGCCAGCGAATCCGGGACAGAAGAGACCCAGTACTTC
>TRBD2|TRBJ2-2|TRBV5-6|NA
CASSLASGNTGELFF
TGTGCCAGCAGCTTGGCTAGCGGAAACACCGGGGAGCTGTTTTTT
>NA|TRBJ2-2|TRBV9|few
CASSITGELFF
TGTGCCAGCAGCATAACCGGGGAGCTGTTTTTT
>NA|TRBJ1-1|TRBV20-1|NA
CSVSGQINTEAFF
TGCAGTGTAAGTGGGCAGATAAACACTGAAGCTTTCTTT
>TRBD2|TRBJ2-1|TRBV6-1|NA
CASSSSGRAANEQFF
TGTGCCAGCAGTTCTAGCGGGAGGGCCGCCAATGAGCAGTTCTTC
>NA|TRBJ1-2|TRBV25-1|NA
CASMREAGGYTF
TGTGCCAGCATGAGGGAAGCAGGTGGCTACACCTTC
>NA|TRBJ1-2|TRBV20-1|NA
CSAYPPTGFNYGYTF
TGCAGTGCTTATCCCCCGACAGGATTTAACTATGGCTACACCTTC
>TRBD1|TRBJ2-7|TRBV12-3/TRBV12-4|NA
CASSPWSAGQGEQYF
TGTGCCAGCAGCCCCTGGAGTGCGGGACAGGGCGAGCAGTACTTC
>NA|TRBJ2-1|TRBV20-1|few
CSARVGLSLNNEQFF
TGCAGTGCTAGGGTGGGACTCTCCCTGAACAATGAGCAGTTCTTC
>NA|TRBJ2-7|TRBV7-9|few
CASSKDSPEQYF
TGTGCCAGCAGCAAAGACAGTCCCGAGCAGTACTTC
>TRBD2|TRBJ2-3|TRBV12-3/TRBV12-4|many
CASSFGSGRVEDTQYF
TGTGCCAGCAGTTTTGGTAGCGGGAGGGTGGAAGATACGCAGTATTTT
>NA|TRBJ1-2|TRBV28|NA
CASSHGTGNGYTF
TGTGCCAGCAGCCATGGGACCGGTAATGGCTACACCTTC
>NA|TRBJ2-2|TRBV6-5|NA
CASSKDRSNTGELFF
TGTGCCAGCAGTAAGGACAGATCCAACACCGGGGAGCTGTTTTTT
>NA|TRBJ2-5|TRBV20-1|NA
CSARGTLDRLETQYF
TGCAGTGCTAGAGGTACCCTGGACCGACTAGAGACCCAGTACTTC
>TRBD1|TRBJ2-1|TRBV6-4|few
CASSEDRAARGEQFF
TGTGCCAGCAGTGAGGACAGGGCGGCGCGCGGGGAGCAGTTCTTC
>NA|TRBJ2-7|TRBV20-1|NA
CSALDTGTYEQYF
TGCAGTGCCCTAGATACGGGAACCTACGAGCAGTACTTC
>NA|TRBJ1-1|TRBV3-1|NA
CASSHARYTEAFF
TGTGCCAGCAGCCACGCGAGGTACACTGAAGCTTTCTTT
>NA|TRBJ1-1|TRBV4-1|NA
CASSPIGGGNTEAFF
TGCGCCAGCAGCCCAATTGGGGGGGGGAACACTGAAGCTTTCTTT
>NA|TRBJ1-5|TRBV4-1|NA
CASSQESTGLSNQPQHF
TGCGCCAGCAGCCAAGAATCGACAGGACTTAGCAATCAGCCCCAGCATTTT
>NA|TRBJ2-7|TRBV5-5|NA
CASSTPRTESYEQYF
TGTGCCAGCAGCACCCCCCGGACGGAATCCTACGAGCAGTACTTC
>NA|TRBJ2-7|TRBV2|NA
CASKGGTGYSPTPYEQYF
TGTGCCAGCAAGGGAGGGACAGGCTATTCTCCAACTCCCTACGAGCAGTACTTC
>NA|TRBJ1-4|TRBV4-1|NA
CASSQDLAGTNEKLFF
TGCGCCAGCAGCCAAGATTTGGCAGGGACTAATGAAAAACTGTTTTTT
>NA|TRBJ1-2|TRBV28|NA
CASRGGGREGYTF
TGTGCCAGTCGCGGCGGGGGAAGGGAAGGCTACACCTTC
>NA|TRBJ2-7|TRBV28|few
CASSPEDRPYEQYF
TGTGCCAGCAGTCCAGAGGACAGACCCTACGAGCAGTACTTC
>NA|TRBJ2-5|TRBV29-1|many
CSVARETQYF
TGCAGCGTTGCGCGGGAGACCCAGTACTTC
>NA|TRBJ2-7|TRBV6-5|few
CASRLLTESYEQYF
TGTGCCAGCCGCCTTTTGACGGAGAGTTACGAGCAGTACTTC
>TRBD1|TRBJ2-1|TRBV4-1|many
CASRMNRDRGRSSYNEQFF
TGCGCCAGCCGGATGAACCGGGACAGGGGCCGGAGCTCCTACAATGAGCAGTTCTTC
>NA|TRBJ2-7|TRBV10-3|few
CAISESASPSVPYF
TGTGCCATCAGTGAGTCGGCCAGCCCCTCCGTGCCGTACTTC
>NA|TRBJ1-2|TRBV19|NA
CASSIYGSNYGYTF
TGTGCCAGTAGTATTTATGGGTCTAACTATGGCTACACCTTC
>NA|TRBJ1-6|TRBV6-4|NA
CASSDPDPDGTSPLHF
TGTGCCAGCAGTGACCCAGACCCCGACGGAACTTCACCCCTCCACTTT
>NA|TRBJ1-4|TRBV30|NA
CAWNAATNEKLFF
TGTGCCTGGAATGCTGCAACTAATGAAAAACTGTTTTTT
>NA|TRBJ1-1|TRBV7-3|NA
CASSSTACTEAFF
TGTGCCAGCAGCTCCACTGCGTGCACTGAAGCTTTCTTT
>TRBD2|TRBJ2-3|TRBV5-1|NA
CASSSSGGGLTDTQYF
TGCGCCAGCAGCTCGAGCGGGGGGGGACTGACAGATACGCAGTATTTT
>NA|TRBJ1-1|TRBV11-2|few
CASSLGNPGHSMNTEAFF
TGTGCCAGCAGCTTAGGGAACCCGGGGCACTCTATGAACACTGAAGCTTTCTTT
>TRBD2|TRBJ2-7|TRBV5-5|many
CASSDSPGLAGSEQYF
TGTGCCAGCAGCGACTCCCCGGGACTAGCGGGAAGCGAGCAGTACTTC